A selection of T cell receptor beta chains follows, all from one sample in a study of T cells in narcolepsy. TCRdb keeps only in-frame clones here, not all; method: immunoSEQ multiplex PCR. The repertoire includes under 35,000 clones, roughly 88% of them detected once, and more than 0.95% sits in the top ten. Sample: CD45RA- memory CD4+ T cells from PBMCs. The receptors originated from a human donor with narcolepsy. The CDR3 runs from the conserved cysteine through the conserved F or W. D genes are given only for firm matches. Clone sizes are given selectively: once, few, many, or a class where the clone is expanded.

d_call j_call v_call clone_size cdr3_nt cdr3_aa
TRBD2 TRBJ2-5 TRBV7-2 . TGTGCCAGCAGCCCACCGGGACTAGCGGGGGGGCGGGAGACCCAGTACTTC CASSPPGLAGGRETQYF
. TRBJ1-3 TRBV18 . TGTGCCAGCTCACCAGAAAGCCCCCGCTCTGGAAACACCATATATTTT CASSPESPRSGNTIYF
. TRBJ1-5 TRBV7-3 . TGTGCCAGCAGCTTAGGACTTAATCAGCCCCAGCATTTT CASSLGLNQPQHF
TRBD1 TRBJ2-7 TRBV28 once TGTGCCAGCAGTTCAGGGGGATCCTACGAGCAGTGCTTC CASSSGGSYEQCF
. TRBJ1-5 TRBV19 . TGTGCCAGTAGTATTAGAGGGACCTTTAATCAGCCCCAGCATTTT CASSIRGTFNQPQHF
TRBD2 TRBJ2-1 TRBV30 . TGTGCCTGGAGTGCTACCTCGACTAGCGGAAAACAGTTCTTC CAWSATSTSGKQFF
. TRBJ2-1 TRBV11-2 . TGTGCCAGCAGCTTAGAGTGGGGGGCAGGGGCCCACAATGAGCAGTTCTTC CASSLEWGAGAHNEQFF
TRBD1 TRBJ2-7 TRBV5-1 . TGCGCCAGCAGCGATCCGGGACAGCCTTACGAGCAGTACTTC CASSDPGQPYEQYF
TRBD1 TRBJ2-3 TRBV19 once TGTGCCAGTAGTATAGGCTGGGGGACAGGCACAGATACGCAGTATTTT CASSIGWGTGTDTQYF
TRBD2 TRBJ2-1 TRBV15 . TGTGCCACCAGCAGAGATCGAGGGACTAGCGGGAGAGGGTCCTACAATGAGCAGTTCTTC CATSRDRGTSGRGSYNEQFF
. TRBJ2-3 TRBV5-1 . TGCGCCAGCAGCTCCGGGCAGTCTAGCACAGATACGCAGTATTTT CASSSGQSSTDTQYF
. TRBJ1-2 TRBV28 once TGTGCCAGCAACGGGGAAAGGGATGGCTACACCTTC CASNGERDGYTF
. TRBJ2-7 TRBV6-6 . TGTGCCAGCAGCAACCCTCGGGGAGTAGTGTACGAGCAGTACTTC CASSNPRGVVYEQYF
. TRBJ1-2 TRBV28 . TGTGCCAGCAGTTCATCGGGACGGAGACTCTATGGCTACACCTTC CASSSSGRRLYGYTF
TRBD1 TRBJ1-2 TRBV7-9 . TGTGCCAGCAGCCCCATGACAGGGGGCTTATGGTATGGCTACACCTTC CASSPMTGGLWYGYTF
. TRBJ1-1 TRBV5-4 . TGTGCCAGCAGCTTTAGGGGGGCGGGCGCTGAAGCTTTCTTT CASSFRGAGAEAFF
TRBD2 TRBJ2-1 TRBV7-2 . TGTGCCAGCAGCTCACAAGCGGGGGCCTACAATGAGCAGTTCTTC CASSSQAGAYNEQFF
. TRBJ1-6 TRBV6-6 . TGTGCCAGCAATCGGGGAACGAATTCACCCCTCCACTTT CASNRGTNSPLHF
. TRBJ2-5 TRBV5-8 . TGTGCCAGCAGCTTGATGGCTCAAGAGACCCAGTACTTC CASSLMAQETQYF
TRBD1 TRBJ2-2 TRBV29-1 . TGCAGCTTTGACAGGGGTGGGACCGGGGAGCTGTTTTTT CSFDRGGTGELFF
. TRBJ1-2 TRBV7-8 . TGTGCCAGCAGCTTAGATGGGGCTGGCTACACCTTC CASSLDGAGYTF
. TRBJ2-5 TRBV7-8 . TGTGCCAGCAGCTTAGGGTCCCTAGTTAGGCAAGAGACCCAGTACTTC CASSLGSLVRQETQYF
. TRBJ1-2 TRBV28 . TGTGCCAGCAGCGTCCGATCGTTTGGTGGGACTTATGGCTACACCTTC CASSVRSFGGTYGYTF
TRBD2 TRBJ2-7 TRBV30 once TGTGCCTGGAGTAGCGGGGCCTACGAGCAGTACTTC CAWSSGAYEQYF
TRBD2 TRBJ2-3 TRBV7-3 . TGTGCCAGCAGCTTGGGAGCGGGGGGGCCAGATACGCAGTATTTT CASSLGAGGPDTQYF
. TRBJ2-3 TRBV29-1 . TGCAGCGTTGCGAACAACAGGTTTGATACGCAGTATTTT CSVANNRFDTQYF
TRBD1 TRBJ1-5 TRBV6-6 . TGTGCCAGCAGTCCCCCGACCGGGACAGATAATCAGCCCCAGCATTTT CASSPPTGTDNQPQHF
. TRBJ2-3 TRBV6-1 . TGTGCCAGCAGTTTAGGCCCTAGCACAGATACGCAGTATTTT CASSLGPSTDTQYF
TRBD1 TRBJ1-3 TRBV2 once TGTGCCAGCAGTGAGACAGGGACTCCGCGAAACACCATATATTTT CASSETGTPRNTIYF
. TRBJ1-2 TRBV7-2 . TGTGCCAGCAGCTTAACGACGACCTCTGGCTACACCTTC CASSLTTTSGYTF
. TRBJ2-1 TRBV7-2 . TGTGCCAGCAGGGGCCAGAGGGGGGGCGTAAATGAGCAGTTCTTC CASRGQRGGVNEQFF
. TRBJ1-5 TRBV7-9 . TGTGCCAGCACCAGAGAGGGGCAGCCCCAGCATTTT CASTREGQPQHF
TRBD1 TRBJ2-7 TRBV27 . TGTGCCAGCAGTTTACAAGGACAGGTTATCTACGAGCAGTACTTC CASSLQGQVIYEQYF